Listed below are T cell receptor beta chains from one sample, sequenced in a study of regulatory T cells in long-lasting Graves disease. Each CDR3 protein gets one entry after TCRdb re-called the multiplex PCR reads with MiXCR. The repertoire holds about 660,000 distinct CDR3 sequences, around 30% seen once, with 35% to 55% in the top ten. The sample consisted of peripheral blood mononuclear cells (PBMCs), taken when the disease was refractory, from a patient treated with antithyroid drugs. Source of these receptors: a female donor with Graves disease. The CDR3 runs from the conserved cysteine through the conserved F or W.

J: TRBJ2-7; V: TRBV19; CDR3: CATSAGASSYYEQYF
J: TRBJ1-1; V: TRBV19; CDR3: CASSIKSGLNTEAFF
J: TRBJ1-4; V: TRBV28; CDR3: CASSLSDVRYEKLFF
J: TRBJ1-5; V: TRBV6-2/TRBV6-3; CDR3: CASSELSGGSYNQPQHF
J: TRBJ2-5; V: TRBV3-1; CDR3: CASSQGSEPQETQYF
J: TRBJ1-2; V: TRBV7-3; CDR3: CASSNYRGLGYTF
J: TRBJ2-7; V: TRBV6-5; CDR3: CASSSGTGYAESSYEQYF
J: TRBJ2-5; V: TRBV20-1; CDR3: CSAGIRETQYF
J: TRBJ1-5; V: TRBV6-5; CDR3: CASSYSTAGLGQPQHF
J: TRBJ1-6; V: TRBV6-1; CDR3: CASTISRGGSCNSPLHF
J: TRBJ1-1; V: TRBV10-3; CDR3: CAISKTGGNTEAFF
J: TRBJ2-1; V: TRBV7-9; CDR3: CASSSIGTRVFYNEQFF
J: TRBJ2-2; V: TRBV6-5; CDR3: CASSYVGINTGELFF
J: TRBJ2-5; V: TRBV7-2; CDR3: CASSRAGIQETQYF
J: TRBJ2-5; V: TRBV20-1; CDR3: CSASRGLAGGETQYF
J: TRBJ2-2; V: TRBV7-6; CDR3: CASSLGTSGRAGELFF
J: TRBJ1-1; V: TRBV7-3; CDR3: CASSLLGDAEAFF